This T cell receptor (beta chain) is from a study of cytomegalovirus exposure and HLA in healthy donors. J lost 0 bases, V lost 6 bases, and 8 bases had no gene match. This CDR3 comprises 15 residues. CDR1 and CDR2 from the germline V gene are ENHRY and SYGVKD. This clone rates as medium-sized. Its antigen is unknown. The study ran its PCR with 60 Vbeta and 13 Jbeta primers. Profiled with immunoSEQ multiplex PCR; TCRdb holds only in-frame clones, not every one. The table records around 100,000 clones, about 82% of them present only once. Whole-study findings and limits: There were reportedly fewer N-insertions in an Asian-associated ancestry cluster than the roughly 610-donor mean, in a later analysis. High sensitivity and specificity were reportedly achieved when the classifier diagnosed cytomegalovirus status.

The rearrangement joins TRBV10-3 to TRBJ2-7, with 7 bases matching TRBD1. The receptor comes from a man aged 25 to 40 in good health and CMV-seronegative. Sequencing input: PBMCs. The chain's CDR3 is CAIRVDRVSSYEQYF. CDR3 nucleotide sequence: TGTGCCATCAGGGTTGACAGGGTGAGCTCCTACGAGCAGTACTTC.